This T cell receptor beta chain was found in a study of neurological immune-mediated disorders. The starting material, 2 million PBMCs stored at -80 C, gave rise to the unsorted libraries. In its sample, this clonotype was seen many times. The team produced cDNA through 5'RACE using 10-nucleotide random UMIs. TCRdb re-called the 5' RACE reads through MiXCR, storing one row per CDR3 protein. The sample carries roughly 76,000 distinct CDR3 sequences, 12% to 15% recorded once. The CDR3 sequence is 15 residues long. Germline V lookup: CDR1 MDHEN, CDR2 SYDVKM. With V trimmed by 6 bases and J by 5 bases, 9 bases remained unmatched.

V and J are TRBV28 and TRBJ2-7, with TRBD1 matching 11 bases. Sequenced: PBMCs. The clonotype comes from a woman in her forties or fifties in good health. CDR3 amino acids: CASSLGGQGAHEQYF. CDR3 nucleotides: TGTGCCAGCAGCTTAGGAGGACAGGGGGCACACGAGCAGTACTTC. The entire variable domain, with the rest obtained from reference TRBV28 and TRBJ2-7, is as follows: DVKVTQSSRYLVKRTGEKVFLECVQDMDHENMFWYRQDPGLGLRLIYFSYDVKMKEKGDIPEGYSVSREKKERFSLILESASTNQTSMYLCASSLGGQGAHEQYFGPGTRLTVT.